This T cell receptor (beta chain) is drawn from a study of cytomegalovirus exposure and HLA in healthy donors. The donors were healthy bone marrow donors. A remark on this clone: Its matching antigen is unknown.

13 Jbeta primers and 60 Vbeta primers were used for the PCR. Here immunoSEQ multiplex PCR was the method, and the copy in TCRdb shows in-frame clones only, minus some. Of roughly 150,000 clones in the sample, roughly 80% were seen once. The CDR3 spans 16 residues. V was trimmed by 1 base and J by 0 bases, leaving 12 bases between them. Per the germline V gene, CDR1 is SGHRS and CDR2 is YFSETQ. Findings and caveats of the study: Among TCR sequences, most were rare, though some public TCRs appeared in many donors. At a 0.05 false discovery rate, a later analysis found over 15,000 TCR beta sequences to be associated with HLA alleles. A later look showed TCR association rates differing by HLA locus, highest for DRB1 and lowest for HLA-C.

The TCR originated in a man in his thirties or forties in good health and CMV-seronegative. Input material: PBMCs. V and J are TRBV5-1 and TRBJ2-3; D remains ambiguous. The CDR3 here is CASSLISGGSTDTQYF. CDR3 DNA: TGCGCCAGCAGCTTGATTAGTGGTGGTAGCACAGATACGCAGTATTTT.